A single sample is the source of the 29 T cell receptor beta chains below, sequenced in a study of blood T cell repertoires in COVID-19. Profiled with immunoSEQ multiplex PCR; TCRdb holds only in-frame clones, not every one. The data contain around 220,000 clones, 82% of them singletons. Input material: peripheral blood. These receptors came from a woman aged 80 or over with active or convalescent COVID-19.

This clone has just a few counts. The V gene is TRBV7-8, the J gene TRBJ1-2; 7 nucleotides match TRBD1. Looked up from germline, CDR1 is SGHVS and CDR2 is FQNEAQ. V shed 5 bases, J shed 1 base, and the junction held 7 bases outside the gene matches. The length of the CDR3 is 15 residues. In DNA, the CDR3 is TGTGCCAGCAGCCCTTTGACAGGGCGTAACTATGGCTACACCTTC. Its translation is CASSPLTGRNYGYTF.

The genes are TRBV19 and TRBJ1-6; 9 bases are a match to TRBD1. The CDR3 covers 16 residues. In germline, CDR1 is LNHDA, CDR2 SQIVND (reference sequence). Germline trimming cut 7 bases from V and 7 bases from J; bases unmatched to any gene: 11. Here the CDR3 reads CASNRGQGIGNSPLHF. In DNA form, the CDR3 reads TGTGCCAGTAATAGGGGACAGGGCATAGGAAATTCACCCCTCCACTTT.

In its sample, this clone was seen a few times. V is TRBV5-6 and J is TRBJ2-5, with no clear D. The CDR3 sequence is 13 residues long. The V end lost 3 bases, the J end lost 0 bases, and 6 bases lay between the germline ends. Germline V gives CDR1 SGHDT, CDR2 YYEEEE. The CDR3, as DNA: TGTGCCAGCAGCTCCCAGAACCAAGAGACCCAGTACTTC. Protein sequence: CASSSQNQETQYF. Full variable domain (remainder filled in from reference TRBV5-6 and TRBJ2-5): DAGVTQSPTHLIKTRGQQVTLRCSPKSGHDTVSWYQQALGQGPQFIFQYYEEEERQRGNFPDRFSGHQFPNYSSELNVNALLLGDSALYLCASSSQNQETQYFGPGTRLLVL.

The gene calls are TRBV2 and TRBJ1-1; no firm D call. The CDR3 is 14 residues long. Per germline, CDR1 SNHLY and CDR2 FYNNEI. The V gene lost 6 bases and the J gene lost 8 bases, with 19 bases spanning the gap. CDR3 region: CASRSGPPGSEAFF. The CDR3 DNA sequence: TGTGCCAGCAGGTCCGGGCCCCCGGGAAGCGAAGCTTTCTTT.

To note about this clone: This sample includes further DNA sequences coding for the same CDR3. V usage is TRBV3-1 (or the pseudogene TRBV3-2) and J usage is TRBJ1-1, with D possibly matching TRBD1 (5 bases). The CDR3 is 14 amino acids. In germline, CDR1 is LGHDT, CDR2 YNNKEL (reference sequence). Trimming cost V 3 bases and J 1 base, with 9 bases left between them. The CDR3 protein is CASSHGRGNTEAFF. The CDR3 bases are TGTGCCAGCAGCCACGGTAGGGGGAACACTGAAGCTTTCTTT.

This clone appeared once. This chain uses TRBV5-1 with TRBJ1-2; 10 bases agree with TRBD1. This CDR3 has 14 amino acids. V lost 4 bases to trimming and J lost 4 bases; unmatched junction nucleotides: 4. Looked up from germline, CDR1 is SGHRS and CDR2 is YFSETQ. CDR3 sequence (DNA): TGCGCCAGCAGCGGGACAGGGGACCTCTATGGCTACACCTTC. It translates to CASSGTGDLYGYTF.

The genes are TRBV29-1 and TRBJ1-2, with 7 bases identical to TRBD1. CDR1 and CDR2 from the germline V gene are SQVTM and ANQGSEA. This CDR3 has 13 amino acids. The J segment lost 1 base and the V segment lost 6 bases, leaving 5 bases of the junction unmatched. Here the CDR3 DNA reads TGCAGCGTCGGGGGACAGCTTAACTATGGCTACACCTTC. Its protein product is CSVGGQLNYGYTF. Drawing the rest from reference TRBV29-1 and TRBJ1-2, the complete variable domain is SAVISQKPSRDICQRGTSLTIQCQVDSQVTMMFWYRQQPGQSLTLIATANQGSEATYESGFVIDKFPISRPNLTFSTLTVSNMSPEDSSIYLCSVGGQLNYGYTFGSGTRLTVV.

The chain links TRBV5-8 to TRBJ2-1, with 8 bases matching TRBD2. The J segment lost 6 bases and the V segment lost 5 bases, leaving 4 bases of the junction unmatched. The CDR3 consists of 13 residues. Germline-derived CDR1 and CDR2 are SGHTS and YDEGEE. CDR3 nucleotide sequence: TGTGCCAGCAGGTGGACTAGCCGCAATGAGCAGTTCTTC. It encodes CASRWTSRNEQFF.

This rearrangement joins TRBV3-1 (or the pseudogene TRBV3-2) to TRBJ1-2, with D possibly being TRBD1 (6 bases). Germline V lookup: CDR1 LGHDT, CDR2 YNNKEL (reference sequence). V shed 8 bases and J shed 4 bases, with 14 bases lying between them. The CDR3 is 13 amino acids. For the CDR3, the DNA is TGTGCCAGCGGGGGGGGCGAAGCCTATGGCTACACCTTC. This encodes CASGGGEAYGYTF.

The V and J genes are TRBV5-1 and TRBJ2-3; D call uncertain. This CDR3 contains 15 residues. The V and J ends lost 4 bases and 5 bases respectively, with 17 bases between them. Germline loops: CDR1 SGHRS, CDR2 YFSETQ. CDR3 coding DNA: TGCGCCAGCAGCCCCGCGTTGGTGGTCGGAGATACGCAGTATTTT. This sequence encodes CASSPALVVGDTQYF.

The chain has TRBV5-1 and TRBJ1-2, with D uncertain. Germline V gene sequence: CDR1 SGHRS, CDR2 YFSETQ. Trimming left V 1 base short and J 7 bases short, with 8 bases between. CDR3 length equals 12 residues. The chain's CDR3 is CASSLWAGGYTF. CDR3 coding DNA: TGCGCCAGCAGCTTGTGGGCTGGTGGCTACACCTTC.

This chain connects TRBV6-5 to TRBJ1-6; possibly TRBD1 for D (5 bases). The V end lost 7 bases, the J end lost 0 bases, and 10 bases lay between the germline ends. This CDR3 has 15 residues. Per germline, CDR1 MNHEY and CDR2 SVGAGI. The DNA for the CDR3 is TGTGCCAGCAATAATCAGGGCTCCTATAATTCACCCCTCCACTTT. Residues: CASNNQGSYNSPLHF.

The rearrangement uses TRBV18 and TRBJ1-3, with unresolved D. CDR1 and CDR2 from the germline V gene are KGHSH and LQKENI. CDR3 length equals 17 residues. Trimming pared 1 base from V and 0 bases from J, leaving 13 bases between. CDR3 residues: CASSPLAGNPSGNTIYF. As DNA, the CDR3 is TGTGCCAGCTCACCACTAGCCGGGAACCCCTCTGGAAACACCATATATTTT.

This rearrangement joins TRBV10-3 to TRBJ2-3; D might be TRBD1 (5 bases). The CDR3 has 12 residues. V lost 10 bases, J lost 0 bases, and 8 bases lay in between. The germline V gene encodes CDR1 ENHRY and CDR2 SYGVKD. CDR3 in DNA: TGTGCCAGCACAGGTAGCACAGATACGCAGTATTTT. Its protein is CASTGSTDTQYF.

The V call is TRBV19, the J call TRBJ2-3, with a possible D match to TRBD2 (5 bases). There are 14 residues in the CDR3. Germline CDR1 and CDR2: LNHDA and SQIVND (reference sequence). V lost 6 bases and J lost 7, with 17 bases in between. In DNA, the CDR3 is TGTGCCAGTAGCCACGGGGTCGTAAAGTATACGCAGTATTTT. It yields the protein CASSHGVVKYTQYF. The full variable domain, its missing parts supplied by reference TRBV19 and TRBJ2-3, is DGGITQSPKYLFRKEGQNVTLSCEQNLNHDAMYWYRQDPGQGLRLIYYSQIVNDFQKGDIAEGYSVSREKKESFPLTVTSAQKNPTAFYLCASSHGVVKYTQYFGPGTRLTVL.

This clone has only a few counts. The chain couples TRBV3-1 (or the pseudogene TRBV3-2) to TRBJ1-1; unclear D gene. The V gene lost 3 bases and the J gene lost 2 bases, with 7 bases spanning the gap. The CDR3 loop spans 13 amino acids. CDR1 and CDR2 from the germline V gene are LGHDT and YNNKEL (reference sequence). The CDR3 sequence: CASSHVHNTEAFF. The CDR3 DNA reads as TGTGCCAGCAGCCATGTTCATAACACTGAAGCTTTCTTT.

V usage is TRBV19 and J usage is TRBJ1-2; TRBD1 aligns across 8 bases. Per germline, CDR1 LNHDA and CDR2 SQIVND (reference sequence). CDR3 length: 15 amino acids. V trimming: 4 bases; J trimming: 2 bases; junction bases outside the gene matches: 6. In DNA form, the CDR3 reads TGTGCCAGTAGTAGCCGACAGGGGACCAACTATGGCTACACCTTC. It codes for CASSSRQGTNYGYTF.

V and J are TRBV5-4 and TRBJ2-6; tentative D call: TRBD1 (6 bases). V was pared by 5 bases and J by 0 bases, with 9 bases between. The CDR3 totals 15 residues. CDR1 and CDR2 from the germline V gene are SGHNT and YYREEE (reference sequence). The CDR3: CASRTGPSGANVLTF. The DNA for the CDR3 is TGTGCCAGCAGAACAGGGCCCTCTGGGGCCAACGTCCTGACTTTC.

The chain has TRBV5-8 and TRBJ2-1; D possibly corresponds to TRBD2 (5 bases). CDR1 SGHTS and CDR2 YDEGEE come from the germline V gene. The CDR3 is 14 residues long. The V end was cut by 0 bases, the J end by 8 bases, with 12 bases between. The CDR3 sequence is CASSLGPGVDEQFF. The CDR3 DNA sequence: TGTGCCAGCAGCTTGGGTCCCGGGGTCGATGAGCAGTTCTTC.

The rearrangement uses TRBV6-6 and TRBJ2-3; no definite D call. The CDR3 extends over 12 amino acids. Germline CDR1 reads MNHNY; CDR2 reads SVGAGI (reference sequence). V was pared by 7 bases and J by 4 bases, with 9 bases between. CDR3 region: CASTFSPDTQYF. The CDR3 DNA reads as TGTGCCAGCACCTTCAGTCCAGATACGCAGTATTTT.

The V call is TRBV5-1, the J call TRBJ2-7, with 9 nucleotides matching TRBD2. This CDR3 comprises 15 residues. With V trimmed by 2 bases and J by 5 bases, 8 bases remained unmatched. The germline V gene has CDR1 SGHRS and CDR2 YFSETQ. As DNA, the CDR3 is TGCGCCAGCAGCTTAAGCGGGGGGACCGGAGACGAGCAGTACTTC. This gives the protein CASSLSGGTGDEQYF.

The V call is TRBV5-4, the J call TRBJ1-1; TRBD1 is a possible D gene (6 bases). Germline values: CDR1 SGHNT, CDR2 YYREEE (reference sequence). The CDR3 is 14 amino acids. Trimming took off 0 bases at V and 4 bases at J, with 10 bases between the two ends. The CDR3 reads CASSLGGRGTEAFF. CDR3 coding DNA: TGTGCCAGCAGCTTGGGGGGCAGGGGCACTGAAGCTTTCTTT.

This chain joins TRBV4-1 and TRBJ2-7; 11 positions match TRBD1. J was trimmed by 5 bases and V by 6 bases; bases with no gene match: 9. The germline gives CDR1 MGHRA, CDR2 YSYEKL. This CDR3 region has 15 residues. CDR3 DNA: TGCGCCAGCAGGCCTATCGGGGACAGGGGGAACGAGCAGTACTTC. Protein sequence: CASRPIGDRGNEQYF.

The chain couples TRBV6-6 to TRBJ2-2; 12 bases align to TRBD2. The CDR3 contains 17 residues. Per germline, CDR1 MNHNY and CDR2 SVGAGI (reference sequence). The V gene end was trimmed by 5 bases and the J gene end by 2 bases; junction bases not matched to a gene: 6. CDR3 sequence: CASSRLAGGPNTGELFF. The CDR3 DNA follows: TGTGCCAGCAGTCGGCTAGCGGGGGGGCCAAACACCGGGGAGCTGTTTTTT.

This chain joins TRBV6-5 and TRBJ1-2; 7 bases fit TRBD1. The trim removed 6 bases at V and 3 bases at J, leaving 7 bases unmatched. This CDR3 is built from 14 residues. Per germline, CDR1 MNHEY and CDR2 SVGAGI. In DNA, the CDR3 is TGTGCCAGCAGGTTGACAGGGTCTGACTATGGCTACACCTTC. This encodes CASRLTGSDYGYTF.

V and J are TRBV2 and TRBJ2-7, with D perhaps TRBD2 (5 bases). Trimming removed 6 bases from V and 7 bases from J, with 19 bases in between. Germline lookup yields CDR1 SNHLY and CDR2 FYNNEI. CDR3 size: 14 residues. Here the CDR3 DNA reads TGTGCCAGCAGGGCCGTGGGCGGGTCGGGGGAGCAGTACTTC. Amino acid sequence: CASRAVGGSGEQYF.

This clone was counted once. The chain couples TRBV5-3 to TRBJ2-1; 12 bases fit TRBD2. TRBV5-3 is an ORF for which the function is uncertain. The V and J ends lost 5 bases and 9 bases, in that order; junction bases with no gene match: 9. The CDR3 consists of 15 residues. The CDR3 coding sequence is TGTGCCAGAAGACTACTAGCGGGAGGTTGGAGTGAGCAGTTCTTC. Encoded protein: CARRLLAGGWSEQFF.

This clone was detected once. CDR3 coding DNA: TGTGCCAGCAGCTTAGGGAGTTTACAAGAGACCCAGTACTTC. Its protein is CASSLGSLQETQYF. This chain links TRBV5-5 with TRBJ2-5; tentative D call: TRBD2 (5 bases). Germline-derived CDR1 and CDR2 are SGHKS and YYEKEE (reference sequence). Trimming pared 2 bases from V and 2 bases from J, leaving 10 bases between. The CDR3 is 14 amino acids.

The rearrangement uses TRBV19 and TRBJ1-1; TRBD1 aligns across 7 bases. CDR3 length: 13 amino acids. The junction had 10 bases not matched to a gene; V was cut back by 4 bases and J by 11 bases. CDR1 is LNHDA and CDR2 is SQIVND in the germline V gene (reference sequence). CDR3 amino acids: CASSRGQRSMAFF. The CDR3 DNA is TGTGCCAGTAGTAGGGGACAGCGAAGCATGGCTTTCTTT. Using reference TRBV19 and TRBJ1-1 for the parts outside the CDR3, the full variable domain is DGGITQSPKYLFRKEGQNVTLSCEQNLNHDAMYWYRQDPGQGLRLIYYSQIVNDFQKGDIAEGYSVSREKKESFPLTVTSAQKNPTAFYLCASSRGQRSMAFFGQGTRLTVV.